This is a list of T cell receptor beta chains from one sample in a study of CD8 T cells in Susac syndrome. Each CDR3 protein gets one entry after TCRdb re-called the immunoSEQ multiplex PCR reads with MiXCR. The sample has 130,000 to 150,000 distinct CDR3 sequences; approximately 96% are singletons. Sequenced material: CD4+ T cells from PBMCs. These receptors were collected from a human donor with Susac syndrome. CDR3s include the opening cysteine and the closing phenylalanine or tryptophan. The D gene is left open where the match is weak. Expanded clones are given a class, and other clones once, few, many or no size at all.

TRBV4-1	.	.	TRBJ1-5	TGCGCCAGCAGCCTCTCAACGGGGAATCAGCCCCAGCATTTT	CASSLSTGNQPQHF
TRBV20-1	.	TRBD1	TRBJ2-7	TGCAGTGCTAGGGGGGACAGCGCTTCCTACGAGCAGTACTTC	CSARGDSASYEQYF
TRBV7-2	.	.	TRBJ2-7	TGTGCCAGCAGCTTAGAAAGGACACCCTCCTACGAGCAGTACTTC	CASSLERTPSYEQYF
TRBV27	once	.	TRBJ1-5	TGTGCCAGCAGTTTATTCGGGGGGCGATTAATTCAGCCCCAGCATTTT	CASSLFGGRLIQPQHF
TRBV11-2	.	TRBD2	TRBJ2-1	TGTGCCAGCAGCCTAGCGGGGGGCGCTGGTGAGCAGTTCTTC	CASSLAGGAGEQFF
TRBV5-1	.	.	TRBJ1-2	TGCGCCAGCAGTCGGGAGGCCTATGGCTACACCTTC	CASSREAYGYTF
TRBV9	.	.	TRBJ2-3	TGTGCCAGCAGCCCGGAGGTCAGCACAGATACGCAGTATTTT	CASSPEVSTDTQYF
TRBV12-3/TRBV12-4	.	.	TRBJ2-1	TGTGCCACAACTAGATCGAGCGCGGGGAGCTCCTACAATGAGCAGTTCTTC	CATTRSSAGSSYNEQFF
TRBV14	.	.	TRBJ1-2	TGTGCCAGCAGCCCCCTGACAGGAGACTATGGCTACACCTTC	CASSPLTGDYGYTF
TRBV4-1	.	.	TRBJ1-5	TGCGCCAGCAGCCAAGCTTGGGCGGACAGTAGCAATCAGCCCCAGCATTTT	CASSQAWADSSNQPQHF
TRBV5-1	once	TRBD1	TRBJ2-7	TGCGCCAGCAGCTCCCAGGACAGGGCCGAGGGGCAGTACTTC	CASSSQDRAEGQYF
TRBV24-1	.	TRBD2	TRBJ2-1	TGTGCCACCAGCCGCGGGAGGGCCTACAATGAGCAGTTCTTC	CATSRGRAYNEQFF
TRBV6-5	.	.	TRBJ2-2	TGTGCCAGCAGTTACGCCAGGGACACCGGGGAGCTGTTTTTT	CASSYARDTGELFF
TRBV7-8	.	.	TRBJ2-7	TGTGCCAGCAGACCTAACAGGGCCGCCTACGAGCAGTACTTC	CASRPNRAAYEQYF
TRBV5-1	.	.	TRBJ2-7	TGCGCCAGCAAGAGCGAGACCGAGCAGTACTTC	CASKSETEQYF
TRBV6-2/TRBV6-3	.	TRBD1	TRBJ1-5	TGTGCCAGCACCGGGACAGGGGGTCGGCAGCCCCAGCATTTT	CASTGTGGRQPQHF
TRBV12-3/TRBV12-4	.	TRBD1	TRBJ2-2	TGTGCCAGCAGTCCCCAGGGGGTAGGGACCGGGGAGCTGTTTTTT	CASSPQGVGTGELFF
TRBV20-1	.	TRBD1	TRBJ1-2	TGCAGTGCTAACAGGGGGACTAACTATGGCTACACCTTC	CSANRGTNYGYTF
TRBV7-2	.	.	TRBJ1-5	TGTGCCAGCAGCTTAGGGGTTAGCAATCAGCCCCAGCATTTT	CASSLGVSNQPQHF
TRBV24-1	once	.	TRBJ2-6	TGTGCCACCGCAGGTTCTGGGGCCAACGTCCTGACTTTC	CATAGSGANVLTF
TRBV4-1	.	.	TRBJ2-2	TGCGCCAGCAGCCAAGGAGGGAAGGAGCTGTTTTTT	CASSQGGKELFF
TRBV20-1	.	TRBD2	TRBJ2-5	TGCAGTGCAGTCGGACTAGCAGGGACCCAGTACTTC	CSAVGLAGTQYF
TRBV18	.	.	TRBJ1-1	TGTGCCAGCTCACCTCCCCACCCGGAGAGTACTGAAGCTTTCTTT	CASSPPHPESTEAFF
TRBV6-1	.	TRBD2	TRBJ2-1	TGTGCCAGCAACCCCTCGGGGCTGGGGGGGAGGGAGCAGTTCTTC	CASNPSGLGGREQFF
TRBV20-1	once	.	TRBJ1-1	TGCAGTGCTAGAGCAGAGTTAACAGGCGCGAACACTGAAGCTTTCTTT	CSARAELTGANTEAFF
TRBV29-1	.	.	TRBJ2-2	TGCAGCGTTGGGGTCGCAGAGAACACCGGGGAGCTGTTTTTT	CSVGVAENTGELFF
TRBV18	.	TRBD1	TRBJ2-7	TGTGCCAGCTCACCACTAAAGACAGGGGGTTATGAGCAGTACTTC	CASSPLKTGGYEQYF
TRBV20-1	.	TRBD1	TRBJ1-2	TGCAGTGCTAGTCCCGCAGGGGGCTACTATGGCTACACCTTC	CSASPAGGYYGYTF
TRBV4-1	.	.	TRBJ2-1	TGCGCCAGCAGCCAAGGGGGGGCCTACAATGAGCAGTTCTTC	CASSQGGAYNEQFF
TRBV3-1	.	.	TRBJ2-2	TGTGCCAGCAGCCTGAGACAGTCCGGGGAGCTGTTTTTT	CASSLRQSGELFF
TRBV20-1	.	.	TRBJ2-7	TGCAGTGCTAGAGATCAAGGGTTCCATGCAGCATGGGACGAGCAGTACTTC	CSARDQGFHAAWDEQYF
TRBV19	.	.	TRBJ1-2	TGTGCCACCGTGAATCGCGGGGTCCCGGATGGCTACACCTTC	CATVNRGVPDGYTF
TRBV4-2	.	.	TRBJ2-1	TGTGCCAGCAGCCAAGGACTTTCCCCCGTATGGGAGCAGTTCTTC	CASSQGLSPVWEQFF
TRBV20-1	once	TRBD1	TRBJ2-7	TGCAGTGCTAGGCAGGGGGTGTACGAGCAGTACTTC	CSARQGVYEQYF
TRBV7-3	.	.	TRBJ1-2	TGTGCCAGCAGCCGTGGTGGGGGTAGTGGTGGCTACACCTTC	CASSRGGGSGGYTF
TRBV28	.	TRBD1	TRBJ1-5	TGTGCCAGCAGTGGACAGGGGGTCAATCAGCCCCAGCATTTT	CASSGQGVNQPQHF
TRBV4-2	.	TRBD2	TRBJ2-7	TGTGCCAGCAGTCCTCCGCGGGAGGGCCGCCACGAGCAGTACTTC	CASSPPREGRHEQYF
TRBV7-9	.	.	TRBJ2-6	TGTGCCAGCAGCTTAGGGGTGGGCGCTGGGGCCAACGTCCTGACTTTC	CASSLGVGAGANVLTF
TRBV20-1	.	TRBD1	TRBJ2-2	TGCAGTGCTCGACAGGGTTTGGCCGGGGAGCTGTTTTTT	CSARQGLAGELFF
TRBV5-4	few	TRBD1	TRBJ1-2	TGTGCCAGCAGCCCCGGGACAGGTTTCAACTATGGCTACACCTTC	CASSPGTGFNYGYTF
TRBV28	few	.	TRBJ2-2	TGTGCCAGCAGTCCTAACACCGGGGAGCTGTTTTTT	CASSPNTGELFF
TRBV6-5	.	.	TRBJ1-4	TGTGCCAGCAGTTACTCGGGATATTCTAATGAAAAACTGTTTTTT	CASSYSGYSNEKLFF
TRBV19	.	.	TRBJ1-3	TGTGCCAGTAGTACTCGACGGGGATCCTCTGGAAACACCATATATTTT	CASSTRRGSSGNTIYF
TRBV3-1	once	.	TRBJ1-2	TGTGCCAGCAGGGCGGGGGGTAGCGGCTACACCTTC	CASRAGGSGYTF
TRBV7-8	.	.	TRBJ1-3	TGTGCCAGCAGCTTGTCCGGGGCCTCCTCTGGAAACACCATATATTTT	CASSLSGASSGNTIYF